The present T cell receptor beta chain was sequenced within a study of PD-L1 blockade in urothelial cancer. About the study: Of prior chemotherapy regimens, patients had received between 0 and 3. Timepoints chosen for blood analysis were 3 weeks (second dose) and 6 weeks after treatment start.

Time point meaning: peripheral blood 6 weeks after treatment start. Measured with immunoSEQ multiplex PCR; TCRdb has only the in-frame clones, and not every one. The sample carries about 48,000 clones, around 80% recorded once. This CDR3 is 15 amino acids long. The junction had 9 bases not matched to a gene; V was cut back by 5 bases and J by 3 bases. Per germline, CDR1 SGHAT and CDR2 FQNNGV. This clone was seen just once. The chain recombines TRBV11-2 with TRBJ2-7; 8 nucleotides line up with TRBD1. Sequencing used PBMCs, obtained around atezolizumab (anti-PD-L1) treatment. The TCR sequence derives from a man between 65 and 85 years old with urothelial cancer. For the CDR3, the DNA is TGTGCCAGCAGCATATCCGGGACAGGAGGCTACGAGCAGTACTTC. Residues: CASSISGTGGYEQYF.